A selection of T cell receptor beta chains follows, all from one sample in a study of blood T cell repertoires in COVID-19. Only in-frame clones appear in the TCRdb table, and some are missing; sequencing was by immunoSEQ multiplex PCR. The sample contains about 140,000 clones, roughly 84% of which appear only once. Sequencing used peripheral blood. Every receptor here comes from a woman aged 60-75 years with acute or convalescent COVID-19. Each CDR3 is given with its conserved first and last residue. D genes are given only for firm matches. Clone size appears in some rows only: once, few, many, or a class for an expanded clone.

CDR3aa: CASSYSNEGKNIQYF
CDR3nt: TGTGCCAGCAGTTACTCTAACGAGGGCAAAAACATTCAGTACTTC
j_gene: TRBJ2-4
abundance: -
v_gene: TRBV6-6
d_gene: -

CDR3aa: CASSLEAVNYGYTF
CDR3nt: TGCGCCAGCAGCTTGGAGGCGGTTAACTATGGCTACACCTTC
j_gene: TRBJ1-2
abundance: -
v_gene: TRBV5-1
d_gene: -

CDR3aa: CATSDRGQGAADTQYF
CDR3nt: TGTGCCACCAGTGACCGCGGACAGGGGGCCGCAGATACGCAGTATTTT
j_gene: TRBJ2-3
abundance: -
v_gene: TRBV24-1
d_gene: TRBD1

CDR3aa: CATSRALTGTSNTDTQYF
CDR3nt: TGTGCCACCAGCAGAGCATTAACCGGGACTAGCAACACAGATACGCAGTATTTT
j_gene: TRBJ2-3
abundance: -
v_gene: TRBV15
d_gene: TRBD2

CDR3aa: CGSTSGSGAQYF
CDR3nt: TGTGGATCGACTAGCGGGAGTGGGGCCCAGTACTTC
j_gene: TRBJ2-5
abundance: -
v_gene: TRBV28
d_gene: TRBD2

CDR3aa: CASSEEGGGGNSPLHF
CDR3nt: TGTGCCAGCAGTGAAGAGGGGGGCGGGGGAAATTCACCCCTCCACTTT
j_gene: TRBJ1-6
abundance: -
v_gene: TRBV6-1
d_gene: -

CDR3aa: CASSPSGGGIYNEQFF
CDR3nt: TGCGCCAGCAGCCCGTCTGGCGGGGGGATATACAATGAGCAGTTCTTC
j_gene: TRBJ2-1
abundance: -
v_gene: TRBV5-1
d_gene: TRBD2

CDR3aa: CASSLYMNTEAFF
CDR3nt: TGTGCTAGCAGCCTTTACATGAACACTGAAGCTTTCTTT
j_gene: TRBJ1-1
abundance: -
v_gene: TRBV7-7
d_gene: -

CDR3aa: CASSLSGILVSGNTIYF
CDR3nt: TGTGCCAGCAGTTTATCGGGGATCCTAGTCTCTGGAAACACCATATATTTT
j_gene: TRBJ1-3
abundance: -
v_gene: TRBV28
d_gene: -

CDR3aa: CAWGQEDYGYTF
CDR3nt: TGTGCCTGGGGACAGGAGGACTATGGCTACACCTTC
j_gene: TRBJ1-2
abundance: -
v_gene: TRBV30
d_gene: TRBD1

CDR3aa: CASSRQTGNTIYF
CDR3nt: TGTGCCAGCAGTAGACAAACTGGAAACACCATATATTTT
j_gene: TRBJ1-3
abundance: -
v_gene: TRBV6-5
d_gene: -

CDR3aa: CASRWGQGNNYGYTF
CDR3nt: TGTGCCAGTAGATGGGGACAGGGAAATAACTATGGCTACACCTTC
j_gene: TRBJ1-2
abundance: once
v_gene: TRBV19
d_gene: TRBD1

CDR3aa: CASSQAPQGYSYEQYF
CDR3nt: TGCGCCAGCAGCCAAGCCCCCCAGGGCTACTCCTACGAGCAGTACTTC
j_gene: TRBJ2-7
abundance: once
v_gene: TRBV4-1
d_gene: -

CDR3aa: CASSRAGQGVHEQYF
CDR3nt: TGTGCCAGCAGCCGGGCTGGACAGGGGGTCCACGAGCAGTACTTC
j_gene: TRBJ2-7
abundance: -
v_gene: TRBV14
d_gene: TRBD1

CDR3aa: CASSPDRGRGTEAFF
CDR3nt: TGCGCCAGCAGCCCCGACAGGGGGCGAGGCACTGAAGCTTTCTTT
j_gene: TRBJ1-1
abundance: -
v_gene: TRBV5-1
d_gene: TRBD1

CDR3aa: CASSFSGPRGTQYF
CDR3nt: TGTGCCAGCAGTTTTTCGGGGCCTAGGGGGACGCAGTATTTT
j_gene: TRBJ2-3
abundance: -
v_gene: TRBV28
d_gene: -

CDR3aa: CASSHAGRQYF
CDR3nt: TGTGCCAGCAGCCACGCGGGGCGCCAATACTTC
j_gene: TRBJ2-5
abundance: -
v_gene: TRBV14
d_gene: -

CDR3aa: CASSEFTGTGELFF
CDR3nt: TGCGCCAGCAGTGAGTTCACAGGCACCGGGGAGCTGTTTTTT
j_gene: TRBJ2-2
abundance: few
v_gene: TRBV10-1
d_gene: -

CDR3aa: CASSSKSGQPYEQYF
CDR3nt: TGTGCCAGCAGCTCAAAGAGCGGGCAGCCCTACGAGCAGTACTTC
j_gene: TRBJ2-7
abundance: -
v_gene: TRBV5-6
d_gene: -

CDR3aa: CASRPNRGGSYEQYF
CDR3nt: TGTGCCAGCAGGCCAAATCGGGGGGGCTCCTACGAGCAGTACTTC
j_gene: TRBJ2-7
abundance: -
v_gene: TRBV3-1/TRBV3-2
d_gene: TRBD2

CDR3aa: CASSLAPAGGPYEQYF
CDR3nt: TGTGCCAGCAGCTTGGCCCCAGCGGGGGGACCCTACGAGCAGTACTTC
j_gene: TRBJ2-7
abundance: -
v_gene: TRBV5-6
d_gene: TRBD2